This TCR beta chain was sequenced for a study of blood T cells in healthy people across ages. Germline CDR1 reads LGHNA; CDR2 reads YNFKEQ. The CDR3 totals 17 residues. Trimming took 2 bases from V and 6 from J; bases not matched to a gene: 10. Next came a second PCR, run for about 6 to 12 cycles, which used a sample-barcoded 5' primer along with a J-beta primer mix. One entry per CDR3 protein, called by TCRdb with MiXCR from the 5' RACE reads. There are 540,000 or so distinct CDR3 sequences in the sample; around 24% occur only once, and approximately 8.7% lies in the top ten. The authors extracted at least 6 micrograms of total RNA per sample. This clonotype was counted only a few times. The antigen is undetermined. Overall study findings and caveats: Long-lived donors carried more naive CD4+ cells and greater diversity than aged donors.

These data were likewise used in another study, on T cells of mothers and their children. That source notes: Each child contributed some 3 million TCR beta CDR3 reads, while each mother contributed over 9.5 million.

The chain couples TRBV4-2 to TRBJ2-2, with 9 bases lining up with TRBD1. The receptor was isolated from a boy between 5 and 17 years old in good health. The specimen was blood. Written as DNA, the CDR3 is TGTGCCAGCAGCCAAACTACCGGGACAGGGATCCCCGGGGAGCTGTTTTTT. Its protein product is CASSQTTGTGIPGELFF.